Listed here are 23 T cell receptor beta chains from one sample, sequenced in a study of blood T cell repertoires in COVID-19. Profiled with immunoSEQ multiplex PCR; TCRdb holds only in-frame clones, not every one. The sample consists of under 200,000 clones, over 75% of them appearing once. The sequencing input was peripheral blood. Every receptor here comes from a man aged 55 to 70 who had recovered from COVID-19.

The genes are TRBV24-1 and TRBJ2-7, with 8 nucleotides matching TRBD1. The V segment lost 8 bases and the J segment 5 bases; nucleotides outside the gene matches: 7. The CDR3 has 13 amino acids. Germline V gene sequence: CDR1 KGHDR, CDR2 SFDVKD. The CDR3 bases are TGTGCCACCAAGGCAGGGGGCAGAGACGAGCAGTACTTC. Residues: CATKAGGRDEQYF.

This clone was counted between two and nine times. The chain joins TRBV2 to TRBJ1-5; D unresolved. V lost 4 bases and J lost 0, with 10 bases in between. The CDR3 sequence is 15 residues long. Germline V gene lookup returns CDR1 SNHLY and CDR2 FYNNEI. The CDR3 bases are TGTGCCAGCAGTGTCAGGTCTAATAGCAATCAGCCCCAGCATTTT. The encoded protein is CASSVRSNSNQPQHF.

The chain recombines TRBV19 with TRBJ1-1; 8 bases are a match to TRBD1. Germline V lookup: CDR1 LNHDA, CDR2 SQIVND (reference sequence). The junction had 3 bases not matched to a gene; V was cut back by 3 bases and J by 0 bases. This CDR3 spans 15 amino acids. CDR3 coding DNA: TGTGCCAGTAGTATGGACAGGGTCATGAACACTGAAGCTTTCTTT. This encodes CASSMDRVMNTEAFF.

CDR3 in amino acids: CATSKASVANQPQHF. CDR3 DNA sequence: TGTGCCACCAGCAAGGCCAGCGTGGCCAATCAGCCCCAGCATTTT. The rearrangement uses TRBV15 and TRBJ1-5, with D hard to call. Germline-derived CDR1 and CDR2 are LNHNV and YYDKDF (reference sequence). This CDR3 is 15 amino acids long. Trimming took 4 bases from V and 3 from J, leaving 13 bases between them.

The gene calls are TRBV9 and TRBJ1-4; 7 positions match TRBD1. The junction had 4 bases not matched to a gene; V was cut back by 0 bases and J by 5 bases. Germline V lookup: CDR1 SGDLS, CDR2 YYNGEE. CDR3 size: 15 residues. CDR3 coding DNA: TGTGCCAGCAGCGTAGCTGGGACAGAGAATGAAAAACTGTTTTTT. This sequence encodes CASSVAGTENEKLFF.

The chain couples TRBV6-5 to TRBJ2-1, with TRBD1 identical over 8 bases. Germline V CDR1 and CDR2: MNHEY, SVGAGI. CDR3 size: 15 residues. Trimming removed 4 bases from V and 9 bases from J; junction bases left unmatched: 11. CDR3 nucleotides: TGTGCCAGCAGTTCTCGGACAGGGATCCGTTTTGAGCAGTTCTTC. Protein product: CASSSRTGIRFEQFF.

This rearrangement joins TRBV27 to TRBJ2-7; a possible D gene is TRBD1 (6 bases). In germline, CDR1 is MNHEY, CDR2 SMNVEV (reference sequence). This CDR3 has 17 residues. V was shortened by 3 bases and J by 4 bases, with 22 bases between the two germline ends. CDR3 sequence: CASSFLTTSTGRYEQYF. The CDR3 DNA reads TGTGCCAGCAGTTTTCTTACCACATCGACAGGAAGGTACGAGCAGTACTTC.

The chain uses TRBV25-1 and TRBJ2-2, with TRBD1 matching over 8 bases. With V trimmed by 6 bases and J by 1 base, 1 base remained unmatched. The CDR3 is 14 residues long. CDR1 is MGHDK and CDR2 is SYGVNS in the germline V gene. CDR3: CASRGQGNTGELFF. The CDR3, as DNA: TGTGCCAGCAGAGGACAGGGGAACACCGGGGAGCTGTTTTTT. The whole variable domain, remainder taken from reference TRBV25-1 and TRBJ2-2, is EADIYQTPRYLVIGTGKKITLECSQTMGHDKMYWYQQDPGMELHLIHYSYGVNSTEKGDLSSESTVSRIRTEHFPLTLESARPSHTSQYLCASRGQGNTGELFFGEGSRLTVL.

The V and J genes are TRBV6-5 and TRBJ2-3; 7 positions agree with TRBD2. The CDR3 loop spans 14 amino acids. V shed 6 bases, J shed 0 bases, and the junction held 3 bases outside the gene matches. CDR1 is MNHEY, CDR2 SVGAGI, per germline. CDR3 bases: TGTGCCAGCAGGTCTAGCGGAAGCACAGATACGCAGTATTTT. The encoded protein is CASRSSGSTDTQYF.

This clone was detected a few times. The rearrangement uses TRBV2 and TRBJ2-7, with D possibly matching TRBD2 (7 bases). The V gene's germline CDR1 is SNHLY and CDR2 FYNNEI. This CDR3 contains 14 residues. Trimming took 7 bases from V and 6 from J, leaving 19 bases between them. The CDR3 nucleotides read TGTGCCAGCAATTCGGGGGGCGGGGTCGTCGAGCAGTACTTC. Translated, it gives CASNSGGGVVEQYF.

The chain carries TRBV19 and TRBJ1-5, with D possibly TRBD1 on 5 matching bases. Germline V gene data show CDR1 as LNHDA and CDR2 as SQIVND (reference sequence). The CDR3 is 15 residues long. The ends were cut back, 7 bases at V and 0 bases at J, with 13 bases in the middle. In DNA, the CDR3 is TGTGCCAGTAATCAGGGTGGGTATAGCAATCAGCCCCAGCATTTT. Translation: CASNQGGYSNQPQHF.

This rearrangement joins TRBV7-2 to TRBJ2-7; TRBD1 aligns across 9 bases. Trimming took 0 bases from V and 2 from J; bases not matched to a gene: 8. The germline CDR1 and CDR2 sequences are SGHTA and FQGNSA. This CDR3 has 17 amino acids. CDR3 in amino acids: CASSLAGTGLITYEQYF. The CDR3 DNA reads as TGTGCCAGCAGCTTAGCTGGGACAGGGTTAATCACCTACGAGCAGTACTTC.

The chain links TRBV5-1 to TRBJ2-3, with 8 positions matching TRBD1. The germline CDR1 and CDR2 sequences are SGHRS and YFSETQ. There are 16 residues in the CDR3. Trimming took 2 bases from V and 2 from J; bases not matched to a gene: 7. CDR3 loop: CASSFQGASDTDTQYF. CDR3 sequence (DNA): TGCGCCAGCAGCTTCCAGGGGGCCTCGGACACAGATACGCAGTATTTT.

This chain uses TRBV25-1 with TRBJ1-1; D not resolved. CDR1 MGHDK and CDR2 SYGVNS come from the germline V gene. Trimming removed 1 base from V and 0 bases from J, with 9 bases in between. CDR3 size: 15 residues. CDR3 DNA: TGTGCCAGCAGTGAATGGAGCGGAATGAACACTGAAGCTTTCTTT. This gives the protein CASSEWSGMNTEAFF.

The gene calls are TRBV6-5 and TRBJ2-6; D remains unclear. The CDR3 contains 14 residues. Germline CDR1 reads MNHEY; CDR2 reads SVGAGI. Trimming stripped 6 bases from V and 0 bases from J, with 6 bases between. The CDR3 spells CASREYSGANVLTF. DNA for the CDR3: TGTGCCAGCAGAGAGTACTCTGGGGCCAACGTCCTGACTTTC.

This clone appeared once. One end of the junction varies from germline; a read error may be responsible. The V call is TRBV6-1, the J call TRBJ1-5; 10 bases map to TRBD1. CDR3 length: 15 amino acids. Germline V gene data show CDR1 as MNHNS and CDR2 as SASEGT. The CDR3 bases are TGTGCCAGCAGAGAAGAGGGACAGGGGAATCAGCCCCAGCATTTT. Translation gives CASREEGQGNQPQHF.

J is TRBJ1-5 and V is TRBV5-5; D gene ambiguous. The CDR3 contains 15 residues. The V gene's germline CDR1 is SGHKS and CDR2 YYEKEE (reference sequence). The V gene lost 1 base and the J gene lost 0 bases, with 8 bases spanning the gap. This CDR3 is CASSLWSDSNQPQHF. As DNA, the CDR3 is TGTGCCAGCAGCTTGTGGTCAGATAGCAATCAGCCCCAGCATTTT. The full variable domain, in which reference TRBV5-5 and TRBJ1-5 provide the parts outside the CDR3, is DAGVTQSPTHLIKTRGQQVTLRCSPISGHKSVSWYQQVLGQGPQFIFQYYEKEERGRGNFPDRFSARQFPNYSSELNVNALLLGDSALYLCASSLWSDSNQPQHFGDGTRLSIL.

The chain employs TRBV9 and TRBJ2-1; D remains ambiguous. In germline, CDR1 is SGDLS, CDR2 YYNGEE. The CDR3 runs to 13 residues. V lost 3 bases and J lost 6, with 10 bases in between. CDR3 amino acids: CASSGRGSNEQFF. Written as DNA, the CDR3 is TGTGCCAGCAGCGGGCGAGGAAGCAATGAGCAGTTCTTC.

The chain has TRBV30 and TRBJ1-2; D is possibly TRBD1 (6 bases). Germline CDR1 and CDR2: GTSNPN and SVGIG (reference sequence). The germline V and J ends were trimmed by 1 base and 2 bases, with 8 bases remaining between them. This CDR3 spans 13 amino acids. The CDR3 here is CAWSGTENYGYTF. In DNA, the CDR3 is TGTGCCTGGAGTGGGACAGAAAACTATGGCTACACCTTC.

The chain combines TRBV7-9 with TRBJ2-1; TRBD2 matches at 8 bases. The V gene end was trimmed by 7 bases and the J gene end by 4 bases; junction bases not matched to a gene: 12. The CDR3 totals 16 residues. Germline V gene data show CDR1 as SEHNR and CDR2 as FQNEAQ (reference sequence). CDR3 region: CASNTQSGGGYNEQFF. CDR3 DNA: TGTGCCAGCAATACCCAGTCCGGGGGGGGTTACAATGAGCAGTTCTTC.

V usage is TRBV5-1 and J usage is TRBJ1-4; 7 nucleotides agree with TRBD1. Losses at the gene ends were 4 bases for V and 1 base for J; bases not matched to a gene: 10. The CDR3 loop spans 17 amino acids. CDR1 and CDR2 (germline): SGHRS, YFSETQ. The CDR3 loop reads CASSQTGASLTNEKLFF. CDR3 DNA sequence: TGCGCCAGCAGCCAAACAGGGGCTTCCCTAACTAATGAAAAACTGTTTTTT.

The chain recombines TRBV15 with TRBJ1-5; 8 nucleotides line up with TRBD1. The germline CDR1 and CDR2 sequences are LNHNV and YYDKDF (reference sequence). CDR3 length equals 19 residues. V shed 0 bases and J 2 bases; nucleotides not matched to a gene: 12. Written as DNA, the CDR3 is TGTGCCACCAGCAGAGACCTAATGGTGGACAGGGAGGGCAATCAGCCCCAGCATTTT. Its protein product is CATSRDLMVDREGNQPQHF.

The rearrangement joins TRBV19 to TRBJ2-3, with D uncertain. The CDR3 has 12 residues. V gave up 6 bases and J gave up 7 bases, with 11 bases separating them. Looked up from germline, CDR1 is LNHDA and CDR2 is SQIVND (reference sequence). As DNA, the CDR3 is TGTGCCAGTAGGCTAGATCATAATACGCAGTATTTT. This codes for CASRLDHNTQYF.